The 30 T cell receptor beta chains below were found in one sample sequenced in a study of T cell responses to AZD1222 COVID-19 vaccine. The repertoire was sequenced with immunoSEQ multiplex PCR; TCRdb's copy has only in-frame clones and lacks some. The table lists around 160,000 clones, approximately 90% of them singletons. Sequenced here: peripheral blood, sampled 28 days after the second AZD1222 dose. The source is an adult who received the AZD1222 COVID-19 vaccine.

This chain joins TRBV4-1 and TRBJ2-7; D unclear. Per the germline V gene, CDR1 is MGHRA and CDR2 is YSYEKL. The CDR3 spans 13 residues. V dropped 1 base and J dropped 6 bases, with 10 bases sitting between them. The CDR3 region is CASSQVIGTEQYF. The CDR3 nucleotides are TGCGCCAGCAGCCAAGTTATAGGAACCGAGCAGTACTTC.

V usage is TRBV5-1 and J usage is TRBJ1-3; maybe TRBD1 (6 bases). In germline, CDR1 is SGHRS, CDR2 YFSETQ. The CDR3 loop spans 14 amino acids. The V end was cut by 4 bases, the J end by 4 bases, with 12 bases between. CDR3 coding DNA: TGCGCCAGCAGCCCGGGGACACGAGGAAACACCATATATTTT. Protein product: CASSPGTRGNTIYF.

The rearrangement uses TRBV6-5 and TRBJ2-5, with 11 bases matching TRBD1. CDR3 length: 13 amino acids. The V gene end was trimmed by 7 bases and the J gene end by 5 bases; junction bases not matched to a gene: 3. Germline V gene data show CDR1 as MNHEY and CDR2 as SVGAGI. As DNA, the CDR3 is TGTGCCAGCAAGGACAGGGGGCAGGAGACCCAGTACTTC. Translated, it gives CASKDRGQETQYF.

This chain connects TRBV7-2 to TRBJ2-1, with 12 bases aligning to TRBD2. Trimming removed 2 bases from V and 9 bases from J; junction bases left unmatched: 11. This CDR3 contains 17 residues. Germline V gene lookup returns CDR1 SGHTA and CDR2 FQGNSA. The CDR3 nucleotides read TGTGCCAGCAGCTTACGAGGACTAGCGGGGCTAGGGGGTGAGCAGTTCTTC. It is translated as CASSLRGLAGLGGEQFF.

This sequence joins TRBV9 and TRBJ1-1; D is perhaps TRBD1 (6 bases). Germline V gene data show CDR1 as SGDLS and CDR2 as YYNGEE. V lost 0 bases to trimming and J lost 8 bases, with 14 bases between them. The CDR3 is made up of 14 amino acids. Here the CDR3 DNA reads TGTGCCAGCAGCGTAGTCGCGGGGGGGACAGAAGCTTTCTTT. Its protein product is CASSVVAGGTEAFF.

The chain links TRBV4-2 to TRBJ2-7; TRBD2 might be the D (6 bases). The V gene's germline CDR1 is LGHNA and CDR2 YNFKEQ. The V and J ends lost 0 bases and 6 bases respectively, with 18 bases between them. This CDR3 comprises 16 residues. Here the CDR3 DNA reads TGTGCCAGCAGCCAAGACGGGCAGGAGCGGGTCGGCGAGCAGTACTTC. This codes for CASSQDGQERVGEQYF.

The genes are TRBV19 and TRBJ1-3; weak D call: TRBD1 (5 bases). The CDR3 has 14 residues. The V end lost 10 bases, the J end lost 4 bases, and 17 bases lay between the germline ends. Germline V gives CDR1 LNHDA, CDR2 SQIVND (reference sequence). The CDR3 region is CATPPDSLGNTIYF. Written as DNA, the CDR3 is TGTGCCACCCCACCCGACAGTCTCGGAAACACCATATATTTT. Full variable domain (rest looked up from reference TRBV19 and TRBJ1-3): DGGITQSPKYLFRKEGQNVTLSCEQNLNHDAMYWYRQDPGQGLRLIYYSQIVNDFQKGDIAEGYSVSREKKESFPLTVTSAQKNPTAFYLCATPPDSLGNTIYFGEGSWLTVV.

This clone was counted once. The genes are TRBV6-5 and TRBJ1-2; D gene ambiguous. Trimming removed 0 bases from V and 8 bases from J, with 7 bases in between. This CDR3 region has 12 residues. Germline lookup yields CDR1 MNHEY and CDR2 SVGAGI. CDR3 amino acids: CASSYSSSGYTF. CDR3 coding DNA: TGTGCCAGCAGTTACTCGTCGAGCGGCTACACCTTC.

The J gene is TRBJ1-1, the V gene TRBV5-1; maybe TRBD1 (6 bases). V lost 2 bases to trimming and J lost 5 bases, with 13 bases between them. The CDR3 sequence is 14 residues long. The germline gives CDR1 SGHRS, CDR2 YFSETQ. CDR3 sequence (DNA): TGCGCCAGCAGCTTTACAGGGAAGGAAACTGAAGCTTTCTTT. Translating it yields CASSFTGKETEAFF.

The chain is built from TRBV27 and TRBJ2-3, with 11 bases fitting TRBD2. The CDR3 sequence is 13 residues long. The trim removed 10 bases at V and 2 bases at J, leaving 2 bases unmatched. Germline V gene data show CDR1 as MNHEY and CDR2 as SMNVEV (reference sequence). CDR3 coding DNA: TGTGCCATAGCGGGGGGGCACACAGATACGCAGTATTTT. This translates into CAIAGGHTDTQYF.

This chain uses TRBV7-2 with TRBJ2-4; the match to TRBD2 covers 7 bases. Trimming removed 3 bases from V and 2 bases from J; junction bases left unmatched: 7. The CDR3 loop spans 16 amino acids. From germline, CDR1 is SGHTA and CDR2 FQGNSA. The CDR3 nucleotides are TGTGCCAGCAGCTTGAGGACGGGACTAACCAAAAACATTCAGTACTTC. It specifies CASSLRTGLTKNIQYF.

The gene calls are TRBV6-1 and TRBJ1-2, with 7 bases matching TRBD1. V lost 1 base to trimming and J lost 4 bases; unmatched junction nucleotides: 0. There are 13 residues in the CDR3. The germline V gene has CDR1 MNHNS and CDR2 SASEGT. CDR3 amino acids: CASSEGDSYGYTF. The DNA for the CDR3 is TGTGCCAGCAGTGAAGGGGACAGCTATGGCTACACCTTC.

The rearrangement joins TRBV2 to TRBJ1-2; D gene unclear. V lost 8 bases and J 4 bases, leaving 17 bases between the germline ends. Germline lookup yields CDR1 SNHLY and CDR2 FYNNEI. The CDR3 covers 14 residues. The CDR3 is CASSDTRDLYGYTF. Written as DNA, the CDR3 is TGTGCCAGCTCCGACACAAGGGATCTCTATGGCTACACCTTC.

The chain joins TRBV4-3 to TRBJ1-1; D is unresolved. The CDR3 runs to 14 residues. Trimming pared 1 base from V and 11 bases from J, leaving 17 bases between. Germline CDR1 LGHNA, CDR2 YSLEER. The CDR3 protein is CASSQGARAARAFF. CDR3 DNA: TGCGCCAGCAGCCAAGGGGCTAGGGCAGCACGGGCTTTCTTT.

This rearrangement joins TRBV3-1 (or the pseudogene TRBV3-2) to TRBJ2-7; no clear D. Germline CDR1 and CDR2: LGHDT and YNNKEL (reference sequence). The CDR3 runs 13 residues. The V end lost 2 bases, the J end lost 5 bases, and 10 bases lay between the germline ends. The CDR3 loop is CASSQFVDDEQYF. The CDR3 DNA reads TGTGCCAGCAGCCAATTTGTGGATGACGAGCAGTACTTC.

The J gene is TRBJ2-4, the V gene TRBV18; perhaps TRBD2 as D (6 bases). This CDR3 has 16 amino acids. Trimming stripped 5 bases from V and 1 base from J, with 15 bases between. The V gene's germline CDR1 is KGHSH and CDR2 LQKENI. The CDR3 nucleotides are TGTGCCAGCTCAATCGTAGCGGTCGGGGCCAAAAACATTCAGTACTTC. As protein: CASSIVAVGAKNIQYF.

This chain links TRBV29-1 with TRBJ2-1; D possibly matches TRBD1 or TRBD2 (6 bases each). Deletions cut 5 bases from V and 1 base from J, with 9 bases between. CDR3 length: 13 residues. The germline V gene encodes CDR1 SQVTM and CDR2 ANQGSEA. This CDR3 is CSVRGGSYNEQFF. The DNA for the CDR3 is TGCAGCGTTCGAGGGGGGTCCTACAATGAGCAGTTCTTC.

The rearrangement joins TRBV5-5 to TRBJ2-1; possible D gene TRBD2, 5 bases. Trimming left V 4 bases short and J 9 bases short, with 11 bases between. In germline, CDR1 is SGHKS, CDR2 YYEKEE (reference sequence). The CDR3 covers 12 residues. CDR3 bases: TGTGCCAGCAGCCTGGACTGGGTTGAGCAGTTCTTC. It is translated as CASSLDWVEQFF.

The chain has TRBV4-2 and TRBJ2-1, with 10 bases fitting TRBD1. The V gene end was trimmed by 9 bases and the J gene end by 9 bases; junction bases not matched to a gene: 11. Germline lookup yields CDR1 LGHNA and CDR2 YNFKEQ. The length of the CDR3 is 14 residues. This CDR3 reads CASRRRGDRGEQFF. The CDR3 DNA sequence: TGTGCCAGTCGACGGCGGGGGGACAGGGGTGAGCAGTTCTTC.

The chain has TRBV6-5 and TRBJ1-1; D is unresolved. This CDR3 contains 14 residues. The germline V gene has CDR1 MNHEY and CDR2 SVGAGI. The ends were cut back, 7 bases at V and 4 bases at J, with 16 bases in the middle. The DNA for the CDR3 is TGTGCCAGCATTACAGTAGGGCAGGTCACTGAAGCTTTCTTT. Translating gives CASITVGQVTEAFF.

The chain recombines TRBV6-6 with TRBJ2-1; 7 nucleotides line up with TRBD2. In germline, CDR1 is MNHNY, CDR2 SVGAGI (reference sequence). This CDR3 comprises 18 residues. The V segment lost 5 bases and the J segment 0 bases; nucleotides outside the gene matches: 13. In DNA, the CDR3 is TGTGCCAGCAGTCCGGGACTTGCGCGGACTAGCTCCTACAATGAGCAGTTCTTC. Translated: CASSPGLARTSSYNEQFF.

A single count supports this clone. The CDR3 is CAWSLTGARGYTF. CDR3 coding DNA: TGTGCCTGGAGTCTCACCGGGGCGCGTGGCTACACCTTC. The chain combines TRBV30 with TRBJ1-2; TRBD1 might be the D (5 bases). This CDR3 is 13 amino acids long. Germline-derived CDR1 and CDR2 are GTSNPN and SVGIG (reference sequence). Trimming took off 2 bases at V and 7 bases at J, with 14 bases between the two ends.

The chain couples TRBV2 to TRBJ2-1; possible D gene TRBD1, 6 bases. The CDR3 is 14 amino acids. Germline CDR1 reads SNHLY; CDR2 reads FYNNEI. Between the trimmed V and J ends, which lost 7 bases and 8 bases, there was a span of 18 bases. CDR3 amino acids: CASKEQGPSHEQFF. Written as DNA, the CDR3 is TGTGCCAGCAAAGAACAGGGACCTTCGCATGAGCAGTTCTTC. Combining the CDR3 with reference TRBV2 and TRBJ2-1 gives the whole variable domain EPEVTQTPSHQVTQMGQEVILRCVPISNHLYFYWYRQILGQKVEFLVSFYNNEISEKSEIFDDQFSVERPDGSNFTLKIRSTKLEDSAMYFCASKEQGPSHEQFFGPGTRLTVL.

This chain connects TRBV12-5 to TRBJ2-3; 7 bases are shared with TRBD1. Looked up from germline, CDR1 is LGHNT and CDR2 is FRNRAP. The V and J ends lost 6 bases and 1 base, in that order; junction bases with no gene match: 10. This CDR3 is built from 16 residues. CDR3: CASGQGVGGGTDTQYF. Written as DNA, the CDR3 is TGTGCTAGTGGCCAGGGGGTGGGCGGCGGCACAGATACGCAGTATTTT.

This sequence joins TRBV11-2 and TRBJ2-7; 11 bases line up with TRBD2. CDR1 and CDR2 (germline): SGHAT, FQNNGV. The CDR3 runs to 15 residues. With 5 bases clipped from V and 5 bases from J, the junction kept 8 bases outside the gene matches. The DNA of the CDR3 is TGTGCCAGCAGCAAGACTAGCGGGATTAATCACGAGCAGTACTTC. This encodes CASSKTSGINHEQYF.

The chain joins TRBV19 to TRBJ1-1; D gene ambiguous. CDR1 LNHDA and CDR2 SQIVND come from the germline V gene (reference sequence). There are 13 residues in the CDR3. V was pared by 3 bases and J by 1 base, with 6 bases between. The CDR3 DNA reads TGTGCCAGTAGTATCTTAGAGAACACTGAAGCTTTCTTT. Protein: CASSILENTEAFF.

This chain joins TRBV12-5 and TRBJ2-7, with 7 bases that match TRBD1. This CDR3 has 14 amino acids. CDR1 is LGHNT, CDR2 FRNRAP, per germline. With V trimmed by 6 bases and J by 2 bases, 7 bases remained unmatched. CDR3 nucleotide sequence: TGTGCTAGTGGAAGGACAGGCCTTCCCTACGAGCAGTACTTC. Translated, it gives CASGRTGLPYEQYF.

V gene TRBV7-9 combines with J gene TRBJ2-3; D possibly corresponds to TRBD2 (6 bases). Trimming left V 5 bases short and J 4 bases short, with 16 bases between. Germline V gene lookup returns CDR1 SEHNR and CDR2 FQNEAQ (reference sequence). The CDR3 is 15 residues long. CDR3 residues: CASSPTSRTADTQYF. Here the CDR3 DNA reads TGTGCCAGCAGCCCTACTAGCAGGACTGCAGATACGCAGTATTTT.

V usage is TRBV24-1 and J usage is TRBJ2-3; D gene unclear. V was pared by 4 bases and J by 0 bases, with 10 bases between. The CDR3 totals 15 residues. The germline CDR1 and CDR2 sequences are KGHDR and SFDVKD. The CDR3 sequence: CATSDAVDSTDTQYF. CDR3 nucleotides: TGTGCCACCAGTGACGCGGTCGATAGCACAGATACGCAGTATTTT.

The rearrangement joins TRBV6-2 or TRBV6-3 to TRBJ1-5, with a possible D match to TRBD1 (5 bases). Between the trimmed V and J ends, which lost 6 bases and 9 bases, there was a span of 15 bases. Germline CDR1 and CDR2: MNHEY and SVGEGT. The CDR3 contains 13 residues. This CDR3 reads CASSSGPQRPQHF. DNA of the CDR3: TGTGCCAGCAGCTCGGGACCCCAACGGCCCCAGCATTTT.